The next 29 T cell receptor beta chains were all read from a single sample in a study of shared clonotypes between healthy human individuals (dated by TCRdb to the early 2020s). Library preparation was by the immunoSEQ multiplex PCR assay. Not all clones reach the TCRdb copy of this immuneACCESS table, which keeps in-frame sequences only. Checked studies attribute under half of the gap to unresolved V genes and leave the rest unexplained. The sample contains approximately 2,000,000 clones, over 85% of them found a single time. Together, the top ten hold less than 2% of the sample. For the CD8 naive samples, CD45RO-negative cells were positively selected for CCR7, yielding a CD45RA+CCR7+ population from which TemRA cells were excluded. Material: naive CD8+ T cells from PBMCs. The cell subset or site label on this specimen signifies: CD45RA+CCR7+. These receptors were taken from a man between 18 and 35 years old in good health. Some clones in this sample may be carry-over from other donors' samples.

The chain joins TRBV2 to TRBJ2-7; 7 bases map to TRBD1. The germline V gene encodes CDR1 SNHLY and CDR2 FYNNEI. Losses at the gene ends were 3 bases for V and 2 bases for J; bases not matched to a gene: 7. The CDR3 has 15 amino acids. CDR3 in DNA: TGTGCCAGCAGTGACCCGACAGGGCGGGCCTACGAGCAGTACTTC. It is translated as CASSDPTGRAYEQYF.

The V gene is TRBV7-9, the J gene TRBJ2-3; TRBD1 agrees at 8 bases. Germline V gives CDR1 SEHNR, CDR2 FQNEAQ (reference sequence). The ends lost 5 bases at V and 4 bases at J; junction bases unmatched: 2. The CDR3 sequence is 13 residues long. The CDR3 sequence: CASSDRGADTQYF. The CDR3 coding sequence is TGTGCCAGCAGCGACAGGGGAGCAGATACGCAGTATTTT. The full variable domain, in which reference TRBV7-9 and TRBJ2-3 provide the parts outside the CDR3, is DTGVSQNPRHKITKRGQNVTFRCDPISEHNRLYWYRQTLGQGPEFLTYFQNEAQLEKSRLLSDRFSAERPKGSFSTLEIQRTEQGDSAMYLCASSDRGADTQYFGPGTRLTVL.

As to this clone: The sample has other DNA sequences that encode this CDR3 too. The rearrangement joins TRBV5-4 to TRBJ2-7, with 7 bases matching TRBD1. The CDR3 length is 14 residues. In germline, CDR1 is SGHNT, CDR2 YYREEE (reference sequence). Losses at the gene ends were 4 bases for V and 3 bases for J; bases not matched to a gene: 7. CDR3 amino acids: CASSLRDRRYEQYF. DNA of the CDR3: TGTGCCAGCAGCCTGAGGGACAGACGCTACGAGCAGTACTTC.

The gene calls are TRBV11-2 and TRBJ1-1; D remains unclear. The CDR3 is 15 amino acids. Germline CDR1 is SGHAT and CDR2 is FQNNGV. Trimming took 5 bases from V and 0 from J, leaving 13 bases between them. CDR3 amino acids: CASSLGLYMNTEAFF. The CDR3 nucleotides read TGTGCCAGCAGCCTCGGACTGTACATGAACACTGAAGCTTTCTTT.

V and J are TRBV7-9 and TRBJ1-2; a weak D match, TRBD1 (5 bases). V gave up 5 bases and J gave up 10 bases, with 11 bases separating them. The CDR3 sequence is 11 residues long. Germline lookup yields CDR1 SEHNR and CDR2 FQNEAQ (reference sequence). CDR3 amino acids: CASSLQEDYTF. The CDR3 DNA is TGTGCCAGCAGCCTACAGGAGGACTACACCTTC. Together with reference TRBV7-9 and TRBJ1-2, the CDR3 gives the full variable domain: DTGVSQNPRHKITKRGQNVTFRCDPISEHNRLYWYRQTLGQGPEFLTYFQNEAQLEKSRLLSDRFSAERPKGSFSTLEIQRTEQGDSAMYLCASSLQEDYTFGSGTRLTVV.

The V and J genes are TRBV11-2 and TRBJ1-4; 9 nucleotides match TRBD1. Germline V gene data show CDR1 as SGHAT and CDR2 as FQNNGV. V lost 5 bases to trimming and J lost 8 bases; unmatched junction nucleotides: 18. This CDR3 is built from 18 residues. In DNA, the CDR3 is TGTGCCAGCAGCCTTCGTCCTTTCGGGACAGGGTCTTGGGAAAAACTGTTTTTT. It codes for CASSLRPFGTGSWEKLFF.

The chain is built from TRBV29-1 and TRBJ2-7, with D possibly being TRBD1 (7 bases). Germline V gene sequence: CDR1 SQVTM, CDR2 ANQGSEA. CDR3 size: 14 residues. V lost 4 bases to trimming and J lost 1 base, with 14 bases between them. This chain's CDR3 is CSVAGGTVSYEQYF. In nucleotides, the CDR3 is TGCAGCGTTGCCGGCGGGACAGTATCCTACGAGCAGTACTTC.

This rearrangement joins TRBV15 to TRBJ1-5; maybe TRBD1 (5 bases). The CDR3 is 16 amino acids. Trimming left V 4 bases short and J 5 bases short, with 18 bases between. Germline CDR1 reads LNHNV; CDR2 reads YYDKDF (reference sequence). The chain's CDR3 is CATSTSSTGGDQPQHF. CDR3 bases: TGTGCCACCAGCACCAGTTCTACTGGGGGTGATCAGCCCCAGCATTTT.

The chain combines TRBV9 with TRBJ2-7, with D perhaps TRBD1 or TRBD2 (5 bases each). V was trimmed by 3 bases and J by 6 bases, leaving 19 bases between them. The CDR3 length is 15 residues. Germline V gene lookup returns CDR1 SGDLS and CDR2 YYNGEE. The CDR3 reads CASSASSGNGGEQYF. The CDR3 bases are TGTGCCAGCAGCGCGAGCAGCGGAAATGGGGGCGAGCAGTACTTC. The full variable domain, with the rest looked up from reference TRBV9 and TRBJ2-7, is DSGVTQTPKHLITATGQRVTLRCSPRSGDLSVYWYQQSLDQGLQFLIQYYNGEERAKGNILERFSAQQFPDLHSELNLSSLELGDSALYFCASSASSGNGGEQYFGPGTRLTVT.

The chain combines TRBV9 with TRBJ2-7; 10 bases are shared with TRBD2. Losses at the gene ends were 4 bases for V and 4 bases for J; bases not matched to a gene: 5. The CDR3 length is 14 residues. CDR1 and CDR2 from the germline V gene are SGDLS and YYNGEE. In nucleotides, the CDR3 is TGTGCCAGCAGCTCGGGGACTAGCGAGTACGAGCAGTACTTC. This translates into CASSSGTSEYEQYF.

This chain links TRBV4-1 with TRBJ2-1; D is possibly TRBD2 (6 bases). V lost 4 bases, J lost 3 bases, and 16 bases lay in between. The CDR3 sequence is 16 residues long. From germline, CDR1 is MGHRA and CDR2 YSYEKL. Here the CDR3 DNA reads TGCGCCAGCAGCCCCAACCGGGGGTCCGGCTACAATGAGCAGTTCTTC. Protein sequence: CASSPNRGSGYNEQFF.

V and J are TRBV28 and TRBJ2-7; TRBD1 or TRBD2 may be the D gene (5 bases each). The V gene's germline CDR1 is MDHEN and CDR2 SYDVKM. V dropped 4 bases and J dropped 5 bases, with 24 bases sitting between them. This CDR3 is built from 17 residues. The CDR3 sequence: CASSSRDRSRALDEQYF. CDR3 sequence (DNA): TGTGCCAGCAGTTCCCGGGACCGTTCGAGAGCTCTGGACGAGCAGTACTTC.

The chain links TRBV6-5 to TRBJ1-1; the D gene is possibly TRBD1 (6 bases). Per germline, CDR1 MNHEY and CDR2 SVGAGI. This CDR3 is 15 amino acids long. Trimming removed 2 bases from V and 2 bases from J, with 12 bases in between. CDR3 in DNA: TGTGCCAGCAGTTACCGCGAGGGGGAAAACACTGAAGCTTTCTTT. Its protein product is CASSYREGENTEAFF.

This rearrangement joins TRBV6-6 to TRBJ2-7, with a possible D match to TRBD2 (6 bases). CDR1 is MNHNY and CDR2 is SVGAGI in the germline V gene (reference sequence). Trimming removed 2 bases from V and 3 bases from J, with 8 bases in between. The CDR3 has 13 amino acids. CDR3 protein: CASSYGGNYEQYF. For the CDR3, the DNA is TGTGCCAGCAGTTACGGAGGGAACTACGAGCAGTACTTC.

For the CDR3, the DNA is TGTGCCAGCAGGAACCGGGACAGCAGCCAAGAGACCCAGTACTTC. Residues: CASRNRDSSQETQYF. This sequence joins TRBV6-5 and TRBJ2-5; the match to TRBD1 covers 7 bases. The CDR3 runs to 15 residues. In germline, CDR1 is MNHEY, CDR2 SVGAGI. The trim removed 6 bases at V and 1 base at J, leaving 8 bases unmatched.

The CDR3 protein is CASSLGGVQPQHF. As DNA, the CDR3 is TGTGCCAGCAGCTTGGGTGGGGTTCAGCCCCAGCATTTT. The rearrangement uses TRBV5-6 and TRBJ1-5, with unresolved D. Trimming pared 0 bases from V and 6 bases from J, leaving 7 bases between. The V gene's germline CDR1 is SGHDT and CDR2 YYEEEE. The CDR3 sequence is 13 residues long.

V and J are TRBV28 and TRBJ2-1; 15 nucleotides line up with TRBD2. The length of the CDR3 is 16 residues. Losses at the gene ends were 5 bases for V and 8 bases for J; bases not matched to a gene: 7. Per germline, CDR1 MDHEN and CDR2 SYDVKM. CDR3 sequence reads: CASSLGLAGGFDEQFF. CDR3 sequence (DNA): TGTGCCAGCAGTCTGGGACTAGCGGGAGGTTTCGATGAGCAGTTCTTC.

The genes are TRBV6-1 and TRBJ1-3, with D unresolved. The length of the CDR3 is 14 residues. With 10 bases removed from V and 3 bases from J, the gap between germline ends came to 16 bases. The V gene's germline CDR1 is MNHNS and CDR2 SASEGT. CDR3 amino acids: CATSLVGSGNTIYF. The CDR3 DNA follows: TGTGCCACCTCCCTTGTTGGGAGTGGAAACACCATATATTTT.

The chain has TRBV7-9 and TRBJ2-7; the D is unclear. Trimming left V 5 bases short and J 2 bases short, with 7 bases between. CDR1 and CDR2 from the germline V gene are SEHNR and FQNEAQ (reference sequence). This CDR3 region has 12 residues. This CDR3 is CASSAVAYEQYF. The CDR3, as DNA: TGTGCCAGCAGCGCAGTCGCCTACGAGCAGTACTTC. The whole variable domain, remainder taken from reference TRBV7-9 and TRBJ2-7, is DTGVSQNPRHKITKRGQNVTFRCDPISEHNRLYWYRQTLGQGPEFLTYFQNEAQLEKSRLLSDRFSAERPKGSFSTLEIQRTEQGDSAMYLCASSAVAYEQYFGPGTRLTVT.

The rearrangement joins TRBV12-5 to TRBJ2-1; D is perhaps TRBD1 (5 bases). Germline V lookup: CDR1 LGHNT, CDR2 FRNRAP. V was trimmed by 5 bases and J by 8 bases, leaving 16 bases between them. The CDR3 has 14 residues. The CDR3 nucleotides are TGTGCTAGTGGTACAGGACAAGCGATCCATGAGCAGTTCTTC. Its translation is CASGTGQAIHEQFF.

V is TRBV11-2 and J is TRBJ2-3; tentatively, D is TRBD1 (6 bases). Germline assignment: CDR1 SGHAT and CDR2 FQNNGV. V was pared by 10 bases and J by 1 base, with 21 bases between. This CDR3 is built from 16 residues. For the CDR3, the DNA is TGTGCCACCAGGGGAGTGGGGGAGCATCGCACAGATACGCAGTATTTT. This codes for CATRGVGEHRTDTQYF.

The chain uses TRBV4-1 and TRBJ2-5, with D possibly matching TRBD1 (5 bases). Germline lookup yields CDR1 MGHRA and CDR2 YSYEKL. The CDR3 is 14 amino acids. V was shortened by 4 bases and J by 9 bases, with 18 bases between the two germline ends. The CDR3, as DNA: TGCGCCAGCAGCCCGGACGCGGAGTCCAGGGCCCAGTACTTC. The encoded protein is CASSPDAESRAQYF.

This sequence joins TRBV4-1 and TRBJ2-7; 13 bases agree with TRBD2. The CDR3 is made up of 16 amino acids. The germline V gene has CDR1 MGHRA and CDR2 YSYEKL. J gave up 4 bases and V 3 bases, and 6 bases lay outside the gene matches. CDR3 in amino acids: CASSHTGLAGKYEQYF. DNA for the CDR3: TGCGCCAGCAGCCACACGGGACTAGCGGGAAAGTACGAGCAGTACTTC.

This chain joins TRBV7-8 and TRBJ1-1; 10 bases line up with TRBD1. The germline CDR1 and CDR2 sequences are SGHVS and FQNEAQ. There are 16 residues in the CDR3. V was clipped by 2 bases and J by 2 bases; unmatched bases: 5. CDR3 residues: CASSLIRTGGNTEAFF. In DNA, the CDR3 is TGTGCCAGCAGCTTAATCCGGACAGGGGGTAACACTGAAGCTTTCTTT.

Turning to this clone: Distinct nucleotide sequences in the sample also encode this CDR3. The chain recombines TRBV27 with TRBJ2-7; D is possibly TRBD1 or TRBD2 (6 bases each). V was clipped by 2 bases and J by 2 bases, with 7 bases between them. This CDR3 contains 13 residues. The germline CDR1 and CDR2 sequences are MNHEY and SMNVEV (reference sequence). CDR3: CASSLGGPYEQYF. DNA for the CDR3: TGTGCCAGCAGTTTAGGGGGGCCCTACGAGCAGTACTTC.

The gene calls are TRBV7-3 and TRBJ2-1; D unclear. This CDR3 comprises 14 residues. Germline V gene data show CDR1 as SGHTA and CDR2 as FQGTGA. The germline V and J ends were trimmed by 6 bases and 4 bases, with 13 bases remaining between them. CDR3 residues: CASRPTGLYNEQFF. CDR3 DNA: TGTGCCAGCAGGCCTACCGGGCTTTACAATGAGCAGTTCTTC.

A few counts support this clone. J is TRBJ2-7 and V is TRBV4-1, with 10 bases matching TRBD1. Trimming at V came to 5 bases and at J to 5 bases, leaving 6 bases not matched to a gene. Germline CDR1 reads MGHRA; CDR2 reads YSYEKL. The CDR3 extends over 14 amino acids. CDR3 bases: TGCGCCAGCAGCTTCCGGGACAGGGGCCACGAGCAGTACTTC. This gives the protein CASSFRDRGHEQYF.

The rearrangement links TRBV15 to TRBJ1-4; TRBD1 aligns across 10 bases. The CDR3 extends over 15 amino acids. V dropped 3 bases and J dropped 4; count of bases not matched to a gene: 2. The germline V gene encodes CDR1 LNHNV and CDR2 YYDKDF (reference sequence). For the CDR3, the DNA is TGTGCCACCAGCAGCAGGACAGGGGGTAATGAAAAACTGTTTTTT. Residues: CATSSRTGGNEKLFF.

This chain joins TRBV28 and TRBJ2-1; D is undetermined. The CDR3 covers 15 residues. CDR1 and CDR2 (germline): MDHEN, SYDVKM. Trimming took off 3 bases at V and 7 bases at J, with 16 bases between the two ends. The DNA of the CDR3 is TGTGCCAGCAGTTTTGGTAGTGGGATAAGGAATGAGCAGTTCTTC. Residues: CASSFGSGIRNEQFF.